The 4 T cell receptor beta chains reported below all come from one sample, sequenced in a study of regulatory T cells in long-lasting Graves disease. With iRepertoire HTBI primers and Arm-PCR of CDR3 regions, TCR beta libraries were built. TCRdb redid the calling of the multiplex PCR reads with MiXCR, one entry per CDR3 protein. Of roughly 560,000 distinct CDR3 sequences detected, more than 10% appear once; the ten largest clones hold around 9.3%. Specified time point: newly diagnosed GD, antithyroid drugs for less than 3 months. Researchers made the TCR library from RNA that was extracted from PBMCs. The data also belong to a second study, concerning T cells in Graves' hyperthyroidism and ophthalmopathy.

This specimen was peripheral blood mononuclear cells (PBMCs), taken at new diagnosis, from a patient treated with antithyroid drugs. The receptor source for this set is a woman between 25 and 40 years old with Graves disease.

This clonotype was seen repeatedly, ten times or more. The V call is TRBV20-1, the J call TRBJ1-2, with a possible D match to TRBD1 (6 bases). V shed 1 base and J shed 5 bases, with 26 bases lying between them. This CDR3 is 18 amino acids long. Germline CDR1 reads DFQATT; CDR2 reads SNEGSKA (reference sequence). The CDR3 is CSARGYGPGASSPYGYTF. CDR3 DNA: TGCAGTGCTAGAGGATATGGGCCAGGGGCATCGAGCCCTTATGGCTACACCTTC.

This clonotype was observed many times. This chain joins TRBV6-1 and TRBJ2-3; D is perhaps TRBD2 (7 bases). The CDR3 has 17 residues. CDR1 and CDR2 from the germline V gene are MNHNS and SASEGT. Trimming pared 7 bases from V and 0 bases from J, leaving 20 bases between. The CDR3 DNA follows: TGTGCCAGCACCTCAAGGGGGGGAAGCGGGAGCACAGATACGCAGTATTTT. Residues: CASTSRGGSGSTDTQYF.

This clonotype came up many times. The CDR3 DNA follows: TGTGCCAGCAGCTTAGCGAACACAGGAGGAGGCTACACCTTC. Encoded protein: CASSLANTGGGYTF. The chain has TRBV7-9 and TRBJ1-2; tentatively, D is TRBD1 (5 bases). The germline V gene has CDR1 SEHNR and CDR2 FQNEAQ (reference sequence). Trimming took off 0 bases at V and 8 bases at J, with 13 bases between the two ends. The CDR3 extends over 14 amino acids.

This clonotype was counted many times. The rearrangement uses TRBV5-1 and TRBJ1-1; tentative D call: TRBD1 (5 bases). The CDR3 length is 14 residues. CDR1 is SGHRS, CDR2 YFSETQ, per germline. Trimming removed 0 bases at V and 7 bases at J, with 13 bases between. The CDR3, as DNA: TGCGCCAGCAGCTTGGAGGGGAGGAGGCTTGAAGCTTTCTTT. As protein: CASSLEGRRLEAFF.